This T cell receptor (beta chain) came from a study of blood T cells in healthy people across ages. Findings of the study overall: Compared with aged donors, long-lived donors showed fewer expanded clones, suggesting selection. It was held that the diversity estimates obtained from one million T cells were underestimates.

Primers used in a second PCR of about 6 to 11 cycles were a sample-barcoded 5' primer and a J-beta primer mix. Every cDNA was tagged by a template-switch adaptor with 12 random nucleotides. TCRdb itself ran the 5' RACE reads through MiXCR, one entry per CDR3 protein. The repertoire includes about 1.5 million distinct CDR3 sequences, approximately 39% of them detected once, and under 5% sits in the top ten. On this clonotype itself: What it recognizes is unknown.

The J segment lost 7 bases and the V segment lost 4 bases, leaving 10 bases of the junction unmatched. CDR3 length: 14 residues. The germline V gene has CDR1 MGHDK and CDR2 SYGVNS. The origin of this receptor is a woman aged 18-30 years in good health. This rearrangement joins TRBV25-1 to TRBJ2-7; 7 nucleotides match TRBD1. Sequenced material: blood. CDR3 region: CASSGRQGRDEQYF. The CDR3, as DNA: TGTGCCAGCAGTGGCAGACAGGGAAGGGATGAGCAGTACTTC.